What follows are 4 T cell receptor beta chains derived from one specimen sequenced in a study of CD8 T cells in Susac syndrome. Roughly 0.45 to 1 ug RNA was reverse transcribed with random hexamers. TCRdb called the immunoSEQ multiplex PCR reads again in MiXCR, with one record for every CDR3 protein. There are 300,000 to 350,000 distinct CDR3 sequences in the sample; around 92% occur only once, and about 0.07% lies in the top ten. The specimen was CD4+ T cells from PBMCs. These receptors all come from a human donor with multiple sclerosis.

V gene TRBV29-1 combines with J gene TRBJ1-1, with D hard to call. This CDR3 has 13 amino acids. Germline-derived CDR1 and CDR2 are SQVTM and ANQGSEA. The ends were cut back, 7 bases at V and 0 bases at J, with 12 bases in the middle. The CDR3 region has the DNA TGCAGCGCCCGAAAGCACCTGAACACTGAAGCTTTCTTT. Translated, it gives CSARKHLNTEAFF.

This clonotype appeared a single time. The chain has TRBV14 and TRBJ2-2, with 8 bases lining up with TRBD2. This CDR3 has 18 amino acids. Trimming removed 1 base from V and 5 bases from J; junction bases left unmatched: 12. Germline V gene sequence: CDR1 SGHDN, CDR2 FVKESK. Here the CDR3 reads CASSQVASGSWYTGELFF. CDR3 bases: TGTGCCAGCAGCCAAGTAGCGAGCGGGAGTTGGTATACCGGGGAGCTGTTTTTT.

V is TRBV9 and J is TRBJ1-1; D is perhaps TRBD1 (6 bases). Germline-derived CDR1 and CDR2 are SGDLS and YYNGEE. CDR3 length equals 15 residues. Deletions cut 3 bases from V and 0 bases from J, with 12 bases between. The CDR3 here is CASSAAGALNTEAFF. The CDR3 DNA follows: TGTGCCAGCAGCGCCGCAGGGGCCCTGAACACTGAAGCTTTCTTT.

This clonotype was seen a few times. The chain links TRBV7-9 to TRBJ1-2; D is unresolved. V was cut by 3 bases and J by 4 bases, with 15 bases left in between. The CDR3 has 15 residues. Germline V gene sequence: CDR1 SEHNR, CDR2 FQNEAQ (reference sequence). CDR3 sequence: CASSFAGQMIYGYTF. Written as DNA, the CDR3 is TGTGCCAGCAGCTTTGCAGGCCAGATGATCTATGGCTACACCTTC.